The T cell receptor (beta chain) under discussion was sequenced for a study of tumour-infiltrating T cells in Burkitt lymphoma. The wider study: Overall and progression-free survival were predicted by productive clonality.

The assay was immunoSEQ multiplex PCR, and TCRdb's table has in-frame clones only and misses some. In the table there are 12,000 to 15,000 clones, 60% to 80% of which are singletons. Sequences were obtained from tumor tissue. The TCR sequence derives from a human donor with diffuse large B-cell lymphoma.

The CDR3 DNA reads TGTGCCAGCAGCCGGACGGGACTAGCGGGAGGGGGAACAGAGACCCAGTACTTC. This translates into CASSRTGLAGGGTETQYF. The chain carries TRBV7-9 and TRBJ2-5; 16 nucleotides match TRBD2. The CDR3 extends over 18 amino acids. The germline CDR1 and CDR2 sequences are SEHNR and FQNEAQ (reference sequence). The J segment lost 4 bases and the V segment lost 5 bases, leaving 10 bases of the junction unmatched.